These T cell receptor beta chains were read from a single sample in a study of CD8 T cells in ankylosing spondylitis. One entry per CDR3 protein, called by TCRdb with MiXCR from the 5' RACE reads. This table holds about 130,000 distinct CDR3 sequences, 7.3% found once. Source material: blood, either unsorted or a sorted T cell fraction (not recorded which). These receptors came from a female donor with ankylosing spondylitis or in good health (not recorded which). CDR3s include the opening cysteine and the closing phenylalanine or tryptophan. A D gene is named only where the DNA matches it firmly. Some rows mark clone size as missing; the rest say once, few, many or name a class of expanded clone.

J gene | D gene | clone size | CDR3 length | V gene | CDR3 DNA | CDR3 protein
TRBJ1-5 | NA | many | 13 | TRBV4-2 | TGTGCCAGCAGCCCCAGACCGAATCAGCCCCAGCATTTT | CASSPRPNQPQHF
TRBJ1-1 | NA | many | 14 | TRBV5-1 | TGCGCCAGCAGCTTGGCCCCGGCATCGCTCGAAGCTTTCTTT | CASSLAPASLEAFF
TRBJ2-1 | NA | few | 18 | TRBV5-8 | TGTGCCAGCAGCTTGGCTTTAGGGCGGCAGGCCCCAACCAATGAGCAGTTCTTC | CASSLALGRQAPTNEQFF
TRBJ1-1 | NA | many | 13 | TRBV4-1 | TGCGCCAGCCGACAGACCATGAACACTGAAGCTTTCTTT | CASRQTMNTEAFF
TRBJ2-2 | NA | many | 15 | TRBV5-1 | TGCGCCAGCAGCTCTTCGGGACAGAACACCGGGGAGCTGTTTTTT | CASSSSGQNTGELFF
TRBJ2-1 | TRBD2 | many | 16 | TRBV20-1 | TGCTGTGCTAGAGCCCCCCTAGCGGGGGTCTACAATGAGCAGTTCTTC | CCARAPLAGVYNEQFF
TRBJ1-1 | TRBD1 | many | 13 | TRBV2 | TGTGCCAGCAGAACGGACAGGGACACTGAAGCTTTCTTT | CASRTDRDTEAFF
TRBJ1-6 | NA | many | 15 | TRBV20-1 | TGCAGTGTTCGGCAGGGATCCTCCTATAATTCACCCCTCCACTTT | CSVRQGSSYNSPLHF
TRBJ2-5 | NA | many | 17 | TRBV4-1 | TGCGCCAGCAGCCAAGATAGAAGCGATGGATCCAAAGAGACCCAGTACTTC | CASSQDRSDGSKETQYF
TRBJ2-7 | NA | many | 11 | TRBV20-1 | TGCAGTGCTAGAGATACCCACGAGCAGTACTTC | CSARDTHEQYF
TRBJ1-1 | NA | NA | 15 | TRBV28 | TGTGCCAGCAGTCAGCCCCACGGGGCTTACACTGAAGCTTTCTTT | CASSQPHGAYTEAFF
TRBJ1-3 | NA | many | 15 | TRBV4-1 | TGCGCCAGCAGCCAATACGGGATCTCTGGAAACACCATATATTTT | CASSQYGISGNTIYF
TRBJ1-2 | NA | few | 15 | TRBV20-1 | TGCAGTGCTAGAGATGGGCGGGCCACTAACTATGGCTACACCTTC | CSARDGRATNYGYTF
TRBJ1-2 | NA | many | 16 | TRBV4-3 | TGCGCCAGCAGCCAAGATCGGCAGGCTCTCTTTTATGGCTACACCTTC | CASSQDRQALFYGYTF
TRBJ2-1 | TRBD2 | many | 15 | TRBV6-2/TRBV6-3 | TGTGCCAGCAGAAAACTAGCGGGGGGACCCAATGAGCAGTTCTTC | CASRKLAGGPNEQFF
TRBJ2-1 | TRBD2 | many | 17 | TRBV5-1 | TGCGCCAGCAGCTTGGTGGCGGGGGGGAGGTCCTACAATGAGCAGTTCTTC | CASSLVAGGRSYNEQFF
TRBJ1-1 | NA | many | 20 | TRBV5-1 | TGCGCCAGCAGCTTTTATAGGGTGTCTGTATCGAATTCCGAGGCCGCTGAAGCTTTCTTT | CASSFYRVSVSNSEAAEAFF
TRBJ2-1 | NA | few | 13 | TRBV5-1 | TGCGCCAGCAGCTTGCGGCAGATCAATGGGCAGTTCTTC | CASSLRQINGQFF
TRBJ2-2 | NA | many | 15 | TRBV5-1 | TGCGCCAGCAGCTTGGATCAGGGTTCGGTCGGGGAGCTGTTTTTT | CASSLDQGSVGELFF
TRBJ1-5 | NA | many | 14 | TRBV20-1 | TGCAGTGCTAGTCCGGGTGAGAGCAATCAGCCCCAGCATTTT | CSASPGESNQPQHF
TRBJ2-7 | NA | many | 16 | TRBV2 | TGTGCCAGCAGTGAAAGGCCAACAGGAATCTCCTACGAGCAGTACTTC | CASSERPTGISYEQYF